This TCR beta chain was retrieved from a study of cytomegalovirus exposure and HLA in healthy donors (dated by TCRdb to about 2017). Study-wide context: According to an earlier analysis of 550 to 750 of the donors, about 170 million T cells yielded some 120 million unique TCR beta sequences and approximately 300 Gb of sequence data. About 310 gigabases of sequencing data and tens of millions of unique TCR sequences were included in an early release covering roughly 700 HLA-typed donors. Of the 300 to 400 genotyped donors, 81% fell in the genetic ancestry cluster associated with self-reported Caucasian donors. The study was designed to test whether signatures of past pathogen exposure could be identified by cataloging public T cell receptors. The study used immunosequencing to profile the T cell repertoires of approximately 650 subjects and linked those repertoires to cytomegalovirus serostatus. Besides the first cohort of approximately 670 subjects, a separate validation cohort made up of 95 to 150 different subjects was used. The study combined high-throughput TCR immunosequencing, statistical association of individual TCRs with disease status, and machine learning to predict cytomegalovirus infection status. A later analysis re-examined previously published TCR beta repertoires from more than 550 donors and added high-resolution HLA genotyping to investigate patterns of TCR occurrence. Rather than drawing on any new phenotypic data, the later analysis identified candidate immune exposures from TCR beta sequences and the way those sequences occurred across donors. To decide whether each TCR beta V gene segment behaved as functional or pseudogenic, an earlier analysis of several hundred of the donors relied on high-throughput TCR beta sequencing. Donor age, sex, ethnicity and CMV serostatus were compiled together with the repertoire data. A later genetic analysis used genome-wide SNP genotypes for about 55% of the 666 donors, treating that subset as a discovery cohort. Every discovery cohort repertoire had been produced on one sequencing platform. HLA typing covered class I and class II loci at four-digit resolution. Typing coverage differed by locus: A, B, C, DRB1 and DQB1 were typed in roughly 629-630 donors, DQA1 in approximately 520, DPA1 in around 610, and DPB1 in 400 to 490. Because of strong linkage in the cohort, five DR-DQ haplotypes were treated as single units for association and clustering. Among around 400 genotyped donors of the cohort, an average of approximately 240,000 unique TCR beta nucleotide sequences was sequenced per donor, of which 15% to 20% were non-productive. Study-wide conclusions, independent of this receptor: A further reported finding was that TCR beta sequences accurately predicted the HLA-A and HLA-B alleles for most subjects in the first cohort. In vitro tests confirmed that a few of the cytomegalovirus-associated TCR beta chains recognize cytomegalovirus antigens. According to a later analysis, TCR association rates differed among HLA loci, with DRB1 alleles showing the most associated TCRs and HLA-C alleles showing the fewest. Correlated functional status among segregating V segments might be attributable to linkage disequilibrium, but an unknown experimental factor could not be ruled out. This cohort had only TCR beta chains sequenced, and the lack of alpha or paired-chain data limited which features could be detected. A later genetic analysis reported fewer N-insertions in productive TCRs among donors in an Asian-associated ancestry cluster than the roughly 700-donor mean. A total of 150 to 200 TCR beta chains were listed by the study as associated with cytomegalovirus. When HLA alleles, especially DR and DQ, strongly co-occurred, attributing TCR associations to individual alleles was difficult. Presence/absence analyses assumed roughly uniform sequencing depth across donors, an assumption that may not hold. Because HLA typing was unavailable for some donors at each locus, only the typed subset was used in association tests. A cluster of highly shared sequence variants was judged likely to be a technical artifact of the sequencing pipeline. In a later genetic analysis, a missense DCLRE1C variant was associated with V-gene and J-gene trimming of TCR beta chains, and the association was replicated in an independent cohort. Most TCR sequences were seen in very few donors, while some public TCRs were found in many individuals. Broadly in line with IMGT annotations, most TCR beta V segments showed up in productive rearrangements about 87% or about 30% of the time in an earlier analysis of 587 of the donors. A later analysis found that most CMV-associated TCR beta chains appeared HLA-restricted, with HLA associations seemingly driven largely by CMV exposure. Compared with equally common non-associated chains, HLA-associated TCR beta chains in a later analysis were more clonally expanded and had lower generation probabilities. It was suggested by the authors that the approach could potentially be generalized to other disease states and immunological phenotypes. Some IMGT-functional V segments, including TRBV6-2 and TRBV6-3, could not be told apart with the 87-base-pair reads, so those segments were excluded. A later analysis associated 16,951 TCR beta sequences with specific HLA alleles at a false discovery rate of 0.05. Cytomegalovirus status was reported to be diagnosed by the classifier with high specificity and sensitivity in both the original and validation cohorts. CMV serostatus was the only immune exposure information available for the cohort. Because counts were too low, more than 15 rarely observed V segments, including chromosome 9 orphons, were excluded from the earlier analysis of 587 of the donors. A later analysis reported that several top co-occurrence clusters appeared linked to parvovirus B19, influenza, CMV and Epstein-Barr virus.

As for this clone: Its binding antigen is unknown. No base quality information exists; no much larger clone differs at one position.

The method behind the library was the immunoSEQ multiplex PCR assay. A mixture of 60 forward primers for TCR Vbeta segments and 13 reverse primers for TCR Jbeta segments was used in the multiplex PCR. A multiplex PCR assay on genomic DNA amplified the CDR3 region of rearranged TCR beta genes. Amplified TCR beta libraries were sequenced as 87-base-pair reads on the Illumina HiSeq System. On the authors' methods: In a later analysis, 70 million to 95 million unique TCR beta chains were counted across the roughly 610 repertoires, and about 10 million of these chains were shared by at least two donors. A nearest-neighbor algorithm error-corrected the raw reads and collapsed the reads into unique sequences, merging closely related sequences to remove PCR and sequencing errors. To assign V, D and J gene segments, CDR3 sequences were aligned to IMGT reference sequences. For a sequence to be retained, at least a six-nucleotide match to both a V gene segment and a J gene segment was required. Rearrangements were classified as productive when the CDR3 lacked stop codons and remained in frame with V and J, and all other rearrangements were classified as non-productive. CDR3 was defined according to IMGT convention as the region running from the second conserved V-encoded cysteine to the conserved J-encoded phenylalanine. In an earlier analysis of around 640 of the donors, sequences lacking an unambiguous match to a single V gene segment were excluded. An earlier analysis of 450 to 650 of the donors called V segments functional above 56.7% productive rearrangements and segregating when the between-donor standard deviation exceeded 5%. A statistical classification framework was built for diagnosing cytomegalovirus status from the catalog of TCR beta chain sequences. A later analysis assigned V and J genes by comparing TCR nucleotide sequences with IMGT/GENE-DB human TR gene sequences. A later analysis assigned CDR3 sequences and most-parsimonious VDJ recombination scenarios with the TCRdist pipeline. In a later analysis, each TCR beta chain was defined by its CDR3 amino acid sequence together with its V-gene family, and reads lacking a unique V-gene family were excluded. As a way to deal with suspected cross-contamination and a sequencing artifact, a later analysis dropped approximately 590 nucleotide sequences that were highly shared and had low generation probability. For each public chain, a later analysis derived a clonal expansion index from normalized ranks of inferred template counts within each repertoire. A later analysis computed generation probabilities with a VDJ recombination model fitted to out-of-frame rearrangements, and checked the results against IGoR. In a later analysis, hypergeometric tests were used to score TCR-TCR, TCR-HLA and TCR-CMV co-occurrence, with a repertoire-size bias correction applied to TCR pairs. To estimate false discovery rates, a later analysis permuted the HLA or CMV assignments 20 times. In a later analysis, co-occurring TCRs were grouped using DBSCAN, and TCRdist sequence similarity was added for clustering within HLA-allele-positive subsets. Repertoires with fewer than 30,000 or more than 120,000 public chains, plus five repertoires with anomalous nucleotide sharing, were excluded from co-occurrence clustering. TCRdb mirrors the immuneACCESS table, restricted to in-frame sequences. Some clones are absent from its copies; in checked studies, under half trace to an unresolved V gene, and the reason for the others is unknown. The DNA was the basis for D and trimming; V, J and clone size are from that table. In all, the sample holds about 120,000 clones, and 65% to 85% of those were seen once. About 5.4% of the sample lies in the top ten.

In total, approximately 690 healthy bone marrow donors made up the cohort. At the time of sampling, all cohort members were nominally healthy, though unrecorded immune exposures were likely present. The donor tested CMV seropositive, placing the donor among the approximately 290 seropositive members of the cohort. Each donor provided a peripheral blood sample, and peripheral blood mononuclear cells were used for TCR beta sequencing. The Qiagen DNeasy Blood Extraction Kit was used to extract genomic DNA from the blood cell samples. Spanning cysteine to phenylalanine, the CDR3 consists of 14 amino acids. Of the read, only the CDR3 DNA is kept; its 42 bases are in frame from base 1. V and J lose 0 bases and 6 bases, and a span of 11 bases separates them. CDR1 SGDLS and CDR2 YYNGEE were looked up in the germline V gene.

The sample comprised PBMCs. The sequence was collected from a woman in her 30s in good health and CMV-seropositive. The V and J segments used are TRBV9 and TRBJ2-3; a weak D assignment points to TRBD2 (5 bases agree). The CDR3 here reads CASSVAGIGDTQYF. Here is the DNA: TGTGCCAGCAGCGTAGCGGGAATTGGTGATACGCAGTATTTT.